This T cell receptor beta chain is from a study of OX40 agonist ivuxolimab in advanced cancers. Sequencing used immunoSEQ multiplex PCR; TCRdb keeps in-frame clones, though not all of them. Here the sample spans some 59,000 clones, about 87% being singletons. V was shortened by 2 bases and J by 0 bases, with 15 bases between the two germline ends. The CDR3 covers 17 residues. The sequence was obtained from an adult with an advanced solid tumor such as melanoma, head and neck, liver or kidney cancer. The chain employs TRBV5-3 and TRBJ1-5; tentatively, D is TRBD1 (5 bases). TRBV5-3 is an ORF for which the function is uncertain. Source: CD4+ or CD8+ T cells sorted from blood, taken in a trial of the OX40 agonist ivuxolimab. DNA of the CDR3: TGTGCCAGAAGCTTCCGGGCAGGGAGGCATAGCAATCAGCCCCAGCATTTT. Its protein is CARSFRAGRHSNQPQHF.